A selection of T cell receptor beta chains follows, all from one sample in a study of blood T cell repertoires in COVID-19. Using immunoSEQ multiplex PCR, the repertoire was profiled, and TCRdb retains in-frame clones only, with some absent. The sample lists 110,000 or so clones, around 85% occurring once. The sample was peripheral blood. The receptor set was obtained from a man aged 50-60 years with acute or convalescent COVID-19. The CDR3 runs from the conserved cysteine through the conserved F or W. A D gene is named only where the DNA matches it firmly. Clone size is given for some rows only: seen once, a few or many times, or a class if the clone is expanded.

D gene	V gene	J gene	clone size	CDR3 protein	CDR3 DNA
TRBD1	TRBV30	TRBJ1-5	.	CAWGMTGAEQPQHF	TGTGCCTGGGGCATGACAGGGGCGGAACAGCCCCAGCATTTT
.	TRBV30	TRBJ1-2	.	CASLYHLATNYGYTF	TGTGCCTCGCTATATCACCTCGCTACTAACTATGGCTACACCTTC
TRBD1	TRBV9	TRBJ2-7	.	CASSVGTGDYEQYF	TGTGCCAGCAGCGTGGGCACAGGGGACTACGAGCAGTACTTC
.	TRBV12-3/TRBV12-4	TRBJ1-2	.	CASSLGAVYGYTF	TGTGCCAGCAGTTTAGGGGCAGTATATGGCTACACCTTC
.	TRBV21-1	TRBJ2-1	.	CASSSRQGRHNEQFF	TGTGCCAGCAGCTCGCGACAGGGGAGGCATAACGAGCAGTTCTTC
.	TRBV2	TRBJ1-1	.	CASKRLFMNTEAFF	TGTGCCAGCAAAAGACTCTTCATGAACACTGAAGCTTTCTTT
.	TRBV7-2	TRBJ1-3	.	CASSLGSNQNTIYF	TGTGCCAGCAGCTTAGGTAGCAACCAAAACACCATATATTTT
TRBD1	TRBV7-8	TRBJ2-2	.	CASSEGQGIGELFF	TGTGCCAGCAGCGAGGGACAGGGGATCGGGGAGCTGTTTTTT
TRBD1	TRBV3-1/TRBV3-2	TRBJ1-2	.	CASSAGLQGQPNYGYTF	TGTGCCAGCAGCGCAGGACTACAGGGACAGCCAAACTATGGCTACACCTTC
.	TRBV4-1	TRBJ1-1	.	CASSQDELGSMNTEAFF	TGCGCCAGCAGCCAAGATGAGTTGGGCAGCATGAACACTGAAGCTTTCTTT
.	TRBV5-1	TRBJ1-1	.	CASSLLRGYGEAFF	TGCGCCAGCAGCTTGCTGCGGGGTTACGGTGAAGCTTTCTTT
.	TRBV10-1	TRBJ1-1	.	CASSERRGSTEAFF	TGCGCCAGCAGTGAGCGTCGGGGAAGCACTGAAGCTTTCTTT
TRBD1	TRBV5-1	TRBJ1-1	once	CASSSRDRVTEAFF	TGCGCCAGCAGCAGCCGGGACAGGGTTACTGAAGCTTTCTTT
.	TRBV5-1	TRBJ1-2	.	CASSLVGSNYGYTF	TGCGCCAGCAGCTTGGTGGGCAGTAACTATGGCTACACCTTC
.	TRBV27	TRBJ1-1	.	CASRQTGNTEAFF	TGTGCCAGCAGACAAACAGGTAACACTGAAGCTTTCTTT
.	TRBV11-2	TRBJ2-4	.	CASSLRGSGDIQYF	TGTGCCAGCAGCTTGCGGGGTAGTGGTGACATTCAGTACTTC
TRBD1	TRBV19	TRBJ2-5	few	CASSISGGAGETQYF	TGTGCCAGTAGTATCTCAGGGGGCGCGGGAGAGACCCAGTACTTC